This T cell receptor beta chain is from a study of cytomegalovirus exposure and HLA in healthy donors. Whole-study context: Assignment to the Caucasian-associated ancestry cluster applied to about 80% of the roughly 410 genotyped donors.

This PCR relied on a set of 60 Vbeta primers and 13 Jbeta primers. The assay was immunoSEQ multiplex PCR, and TCRdb's table has in-frame clones only and misses some. The sample includes roughly 200,000 clones, 65% to 90% of them seen just once. On this clone itself: Its antigen is unknown.

Study results and limitations: Association of a missense DCLRE1C variant with TCR beta V- and J-gene trimming was reported in a later analysis.

The V end was cut by 4 bases, the J end by 5 bases, with 12 bases between. The CDR3 has 14 amino acids. Germline CDR1 is ENHRY and CDR2 is SYGVKD. The receptor was derived from a woman aged 45-59 years in good health and CMV-seronegative. J is TRBJ1-5 and V is TRBV10-3, with a possible D match to TRBD1 (5 bases). Sequenced input: PBMCs. The CDR3 bases are TGTGCCATCAGTGGGGCCGCGGGGCATCAGCCCCAGCATTTT. Translated, it gives CAISGAAGHQPQHF.